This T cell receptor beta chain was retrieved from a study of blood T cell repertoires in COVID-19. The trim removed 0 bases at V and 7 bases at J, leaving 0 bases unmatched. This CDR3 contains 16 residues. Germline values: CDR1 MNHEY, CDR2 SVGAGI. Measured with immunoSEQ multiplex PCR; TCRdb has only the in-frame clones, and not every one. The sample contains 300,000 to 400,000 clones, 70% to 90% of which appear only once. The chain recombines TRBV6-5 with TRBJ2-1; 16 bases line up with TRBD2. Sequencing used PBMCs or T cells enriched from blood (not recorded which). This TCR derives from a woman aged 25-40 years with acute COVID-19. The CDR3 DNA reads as TGTGCCAGCAGTTACTCGGGACTAGCGGGGGGGAATGAGCAGTTCTTC. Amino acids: CASSYSGLAGGNEQFF.